This TCR beta chain was observed in a study of blood T cell repertoires in COVID-19. About the research overall: The samples span acute and convalescent COVID-19 from the United States, Italy and Spain. From T cells, B-cell-depleted T cells, or PBMCs came the material, which was cDNA or gDNA.

There are 15 residues in the CDR3. The germline V gene encodes CDR1 MNHEY and CDR2 SVGAGI. V lost 7 bases, J lost 8 bases, and 22 bases lay in between. Per the authors' pipeline: Amplification from reference gene primers served as the basis for estimated nucleated cell counts. Clones were read by immunoSEQ multiplex PCR, and TCRdb kept only the in-frame ones, dropping some. V and J calls and clone size are copied from that table; D and trimming were computed from the DNA. The sample shows about 240,000 clones, roughly 80% of them seen only once. Specimen: peripheral blood. The chain is built from TRBV6-5 and TRBJ2-3; maybe TRBD2 (7 bases). This clonotype was obtained from a woman between 18 and 30 years old with acute or convalescent COVID-19. CDR3 in amino acids: CASTSGRTRGATQYF. The CDR3 nucleotides are TGTGCCAGCACCTCGGGACGGACTCGGGGGGCTACGCAGTATTTT.